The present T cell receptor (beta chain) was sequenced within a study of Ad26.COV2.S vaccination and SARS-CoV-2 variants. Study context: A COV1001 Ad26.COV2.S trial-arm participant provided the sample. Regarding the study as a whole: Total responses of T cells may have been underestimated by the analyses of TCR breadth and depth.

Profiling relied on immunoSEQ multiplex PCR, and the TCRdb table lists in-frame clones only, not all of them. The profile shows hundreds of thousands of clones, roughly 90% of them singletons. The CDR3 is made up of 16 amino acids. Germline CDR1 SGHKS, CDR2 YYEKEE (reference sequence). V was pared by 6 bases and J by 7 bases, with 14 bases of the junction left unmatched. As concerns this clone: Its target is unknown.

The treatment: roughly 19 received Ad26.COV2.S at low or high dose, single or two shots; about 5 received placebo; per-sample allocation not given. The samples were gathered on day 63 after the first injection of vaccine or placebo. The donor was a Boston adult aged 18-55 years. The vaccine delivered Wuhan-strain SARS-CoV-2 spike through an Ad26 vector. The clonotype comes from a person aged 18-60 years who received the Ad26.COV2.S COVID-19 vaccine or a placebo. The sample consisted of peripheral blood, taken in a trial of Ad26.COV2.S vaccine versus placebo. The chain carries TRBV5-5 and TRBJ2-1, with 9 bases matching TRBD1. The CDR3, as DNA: TGTGCCAGCATCTCATTCAGGGACAGGGAAGGGAATGAGCAGTTCTTC. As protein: CASISFRDREGNEQFF.